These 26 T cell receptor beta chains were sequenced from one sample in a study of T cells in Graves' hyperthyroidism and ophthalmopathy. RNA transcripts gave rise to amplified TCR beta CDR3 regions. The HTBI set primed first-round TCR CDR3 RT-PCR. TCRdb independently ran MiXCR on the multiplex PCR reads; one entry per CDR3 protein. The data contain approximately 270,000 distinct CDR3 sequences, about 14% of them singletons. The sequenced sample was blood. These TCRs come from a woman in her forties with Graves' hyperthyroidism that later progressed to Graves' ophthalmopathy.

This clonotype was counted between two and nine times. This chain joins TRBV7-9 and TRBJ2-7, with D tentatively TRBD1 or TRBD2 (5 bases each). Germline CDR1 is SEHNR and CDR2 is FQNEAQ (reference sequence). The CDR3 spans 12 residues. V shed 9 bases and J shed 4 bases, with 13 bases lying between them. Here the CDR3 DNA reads TGTGCCAGTTCGATCGGGGCTTACGAGCAGTACTTC. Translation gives CASSIGAYEQYF.

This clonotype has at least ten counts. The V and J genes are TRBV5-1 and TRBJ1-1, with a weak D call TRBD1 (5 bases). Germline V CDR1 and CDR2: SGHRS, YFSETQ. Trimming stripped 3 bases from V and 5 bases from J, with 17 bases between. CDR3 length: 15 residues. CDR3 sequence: CASSSWDPKGTEAFF. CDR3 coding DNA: TGCGCCAGCAGCTCCTGGGACCCCAAGGGGACTGAAGCTTTCTTT.

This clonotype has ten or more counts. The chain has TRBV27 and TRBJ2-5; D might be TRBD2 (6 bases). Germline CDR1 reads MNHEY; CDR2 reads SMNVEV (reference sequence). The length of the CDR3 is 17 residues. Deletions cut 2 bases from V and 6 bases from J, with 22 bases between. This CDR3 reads CASSLGGGGPSPKTQYF. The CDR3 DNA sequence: TGTGCCAGCAGTTTAGGGGGAGGCGGGCCGTCCCCCAAGACCCAGTACTTC.

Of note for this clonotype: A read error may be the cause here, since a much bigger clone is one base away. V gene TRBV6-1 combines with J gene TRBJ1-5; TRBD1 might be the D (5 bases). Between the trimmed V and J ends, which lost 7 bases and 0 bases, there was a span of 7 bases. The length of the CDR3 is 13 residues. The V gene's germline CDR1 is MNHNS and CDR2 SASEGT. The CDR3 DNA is TGTGCCAGCAAGACAGATAGCAATCAGCCCCAGCATTTT. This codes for CASKTDSNQPQHF.

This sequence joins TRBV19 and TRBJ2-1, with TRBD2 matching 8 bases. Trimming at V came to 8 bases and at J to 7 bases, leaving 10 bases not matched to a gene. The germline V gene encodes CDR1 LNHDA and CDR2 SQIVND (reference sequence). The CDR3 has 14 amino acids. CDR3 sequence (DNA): TGTGCCAGTGGTTTGACCGGGACTAGAAATGAGCAGTTCTTC. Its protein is CASGLTGTRNEQFF.

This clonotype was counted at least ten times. The CDR3 DNA is TGTGCCAGCAGTCCCCGGGACAGGGTCTACAATGAGCAGTTCTTC. Its protein product is CASSPRDRVYNEQFF. The chain combines TRBV2 with TRBJ2-1, with 9 bases fitting TRBD1. J gave up 3 bases and V 5 bases, and 5 bases lay outside the gene matches. Looked up from germline, CDR1 is SNHLY and CDR2 is FYNNEI. The CDR3 extends over 15 amino acids.

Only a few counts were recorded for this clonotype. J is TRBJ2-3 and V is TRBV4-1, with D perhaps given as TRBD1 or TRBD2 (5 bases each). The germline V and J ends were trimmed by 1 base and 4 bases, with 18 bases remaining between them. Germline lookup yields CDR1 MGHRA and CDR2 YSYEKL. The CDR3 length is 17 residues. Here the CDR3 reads CASSQASGTSYADTQYF. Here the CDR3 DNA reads TGCGCCAGCAGCCAAGCATCCGGGACCTCGTACGCAGATACGCAGTATTTT.

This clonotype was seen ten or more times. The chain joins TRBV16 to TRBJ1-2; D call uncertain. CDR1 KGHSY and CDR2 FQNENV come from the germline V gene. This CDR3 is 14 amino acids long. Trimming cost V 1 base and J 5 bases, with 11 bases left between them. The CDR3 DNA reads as TGTGCCAGCAGCCAATTGGAGCATCCTTATGGCTACACCTTC. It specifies CASSQLEHPYGYTF.

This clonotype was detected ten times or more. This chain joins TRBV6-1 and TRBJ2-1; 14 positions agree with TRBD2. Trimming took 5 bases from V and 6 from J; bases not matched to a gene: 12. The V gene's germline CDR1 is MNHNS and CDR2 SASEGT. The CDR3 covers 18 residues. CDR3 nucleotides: TGTGCCAGCAGTCGACTAGCGGGAGGGCAGAATCTTGGCAATGAGCAGTTCTTC. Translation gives CASSRLAGGQNLGNEQFF.

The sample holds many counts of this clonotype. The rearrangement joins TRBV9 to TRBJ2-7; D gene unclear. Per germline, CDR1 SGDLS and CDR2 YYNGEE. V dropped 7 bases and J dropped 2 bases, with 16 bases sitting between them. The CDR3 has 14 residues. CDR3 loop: CASSPSDPTYEQYF. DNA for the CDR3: TGTGCCAGCTCGCCTTCCGACCCGACCTACGAGCAGTACTTC.

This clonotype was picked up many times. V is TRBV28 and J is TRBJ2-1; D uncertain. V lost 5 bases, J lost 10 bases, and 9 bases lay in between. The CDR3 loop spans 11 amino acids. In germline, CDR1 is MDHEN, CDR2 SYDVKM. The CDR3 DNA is TGTGCCAGCAGTAGATACGAGGAGCAGTTCTTC. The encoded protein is CASSRYEEQFF.

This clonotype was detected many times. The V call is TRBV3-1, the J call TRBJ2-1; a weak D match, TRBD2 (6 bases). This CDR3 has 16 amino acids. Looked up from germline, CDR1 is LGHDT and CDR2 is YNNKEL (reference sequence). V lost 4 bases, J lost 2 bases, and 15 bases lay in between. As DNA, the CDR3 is TGTGCCAGCAGCCCGGATCTAGCGAATCCCTACAATGAGCAGTTCTTC. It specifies CASSPDLANPYNEQFF.

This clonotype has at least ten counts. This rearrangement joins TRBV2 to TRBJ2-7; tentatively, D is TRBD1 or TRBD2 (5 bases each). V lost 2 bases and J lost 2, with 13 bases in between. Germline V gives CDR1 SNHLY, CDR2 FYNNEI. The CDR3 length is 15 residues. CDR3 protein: CASSESGGSTYEQYF. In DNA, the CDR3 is TGTGCCAGCAGTGAATCTGGGGGTTCAACCTACGAGCAGTACTTC.

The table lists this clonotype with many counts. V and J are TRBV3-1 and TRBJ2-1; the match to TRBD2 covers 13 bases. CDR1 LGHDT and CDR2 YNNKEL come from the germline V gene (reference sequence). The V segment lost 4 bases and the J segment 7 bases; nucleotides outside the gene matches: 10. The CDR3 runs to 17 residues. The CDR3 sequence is CASSRATGTSGINEQFF. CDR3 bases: TGTGCCAGCAGCCGAGCCACCGGGACTAGCGGGATAAATGAGCAGTTCTTC.

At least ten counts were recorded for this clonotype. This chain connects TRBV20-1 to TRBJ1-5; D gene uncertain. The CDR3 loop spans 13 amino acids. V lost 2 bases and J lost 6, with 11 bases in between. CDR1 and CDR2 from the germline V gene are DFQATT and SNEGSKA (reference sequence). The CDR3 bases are TGCAGTGCTAGAAGTACTCACGGTCAGCCCCAGCATTTT. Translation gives CSARSTHGQPQHF.

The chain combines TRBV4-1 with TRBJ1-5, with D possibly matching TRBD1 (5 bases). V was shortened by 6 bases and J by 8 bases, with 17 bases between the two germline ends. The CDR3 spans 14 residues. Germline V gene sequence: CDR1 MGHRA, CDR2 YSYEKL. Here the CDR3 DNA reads TGCGCCAGCAGGGGGATTGGGGGGAGGGAGCCCCAGCATTTT. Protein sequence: CASRGIGGREPQHF.

CDR3 sequence (DNA): TGTGCCAGCAGCCACATAATCCGGACAGGGCTGAACACTGAAGCTTTCTTT. Translating it yields CASSHIIRTGLNTEAFF. This sequence joins TRBV12-3 or TRBV12-4 and TRBJ1-1, with TRBD1 identical over 8 bases. V dropped 6 bases and J dropped 0; count of bases not matched to a gene: 12. The CDR3 extends over 17 amino acids.

The CDR3 protein is CASSPEPGDTDTQYF. CDR3 nucleotides: TGTGCCAGCAGCCCGGAGCCAGGGGACACAGATACGCAGTATTTT. The chain combines TRBV5-4 with TRBJ2-3, with D possibly matching TRBD1 (6 bases). Between the trimmed V and J ends, which lost 4 bases and 2 bases, there was a span of 14 bases. Germline-derived CDR1 and CDR2 are SGHNT and YYREEE (reference sequence). The CDR3 spans 15 residues.

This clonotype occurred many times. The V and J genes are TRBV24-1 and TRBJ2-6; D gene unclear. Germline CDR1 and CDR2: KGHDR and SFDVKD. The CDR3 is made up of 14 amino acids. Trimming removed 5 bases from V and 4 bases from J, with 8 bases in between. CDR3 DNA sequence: TGTGCCACCAGTGTCAGTTCAGGGGCCAACGTCCTGACTTTC. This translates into CATSVSSGANVLTF.

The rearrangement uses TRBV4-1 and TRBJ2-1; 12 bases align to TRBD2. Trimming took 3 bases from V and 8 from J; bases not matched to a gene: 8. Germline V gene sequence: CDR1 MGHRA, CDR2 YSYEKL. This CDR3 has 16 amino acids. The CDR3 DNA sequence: TGCGCCAGCAGCCATCTGCCGGGACTAGCGGGTGATGAGCAGTTCTTC. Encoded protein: CASSHLPGLAGDEQFF.

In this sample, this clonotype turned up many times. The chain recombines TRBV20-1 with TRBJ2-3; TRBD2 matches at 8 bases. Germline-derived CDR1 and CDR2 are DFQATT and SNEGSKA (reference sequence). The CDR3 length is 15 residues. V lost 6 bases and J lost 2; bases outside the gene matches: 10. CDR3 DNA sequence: TGCAGTGCCGCGAGCGGGAGCGGGAACACAGATACGCAGTATTTT. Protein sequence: CSAASGSGNTDTQYF.

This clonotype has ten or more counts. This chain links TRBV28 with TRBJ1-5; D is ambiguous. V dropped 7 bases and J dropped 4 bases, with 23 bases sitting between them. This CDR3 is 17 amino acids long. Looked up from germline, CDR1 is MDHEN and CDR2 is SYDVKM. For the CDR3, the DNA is TGTGCCAGCAATTTTAGGTCTATAACAGCGATTAATCAGCCCCAGCATTTT. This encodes CASNFRSITAINQPQHF.

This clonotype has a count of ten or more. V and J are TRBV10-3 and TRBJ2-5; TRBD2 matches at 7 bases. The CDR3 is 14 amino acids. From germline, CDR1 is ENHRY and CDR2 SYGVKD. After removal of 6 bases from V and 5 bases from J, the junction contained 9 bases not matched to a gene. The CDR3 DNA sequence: TGTGCCATCAGGGGGGGAGGGGAACGGGAGACCCAGTACTTC. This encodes CAIRGGGERETQYF.

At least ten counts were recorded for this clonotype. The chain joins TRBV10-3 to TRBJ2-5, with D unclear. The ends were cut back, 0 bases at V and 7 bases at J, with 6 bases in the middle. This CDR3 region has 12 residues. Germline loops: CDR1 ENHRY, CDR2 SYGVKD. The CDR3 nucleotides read TGTGCCATCAGTGAGTCGACGGGGACCCAGTACTTC. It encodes CAISESTGTQYF.

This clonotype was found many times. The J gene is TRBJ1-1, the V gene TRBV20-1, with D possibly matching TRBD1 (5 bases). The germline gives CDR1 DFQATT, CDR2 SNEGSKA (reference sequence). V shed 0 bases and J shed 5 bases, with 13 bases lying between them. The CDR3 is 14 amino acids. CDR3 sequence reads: CSARDSSGGTEAFF. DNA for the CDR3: TGCAGTGCTAGAGATAGCTCGGGGGGGACTGAAGCTTTCTTT.

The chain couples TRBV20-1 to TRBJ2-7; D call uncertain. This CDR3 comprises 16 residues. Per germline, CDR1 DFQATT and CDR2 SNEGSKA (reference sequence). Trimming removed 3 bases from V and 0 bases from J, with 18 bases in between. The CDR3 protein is CSASESLAFSSYEQYF. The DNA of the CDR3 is TGCAGTGCTAGTGAGTCCTTGGCGTTCAGCTCCTACGAGCAGTACTTC.